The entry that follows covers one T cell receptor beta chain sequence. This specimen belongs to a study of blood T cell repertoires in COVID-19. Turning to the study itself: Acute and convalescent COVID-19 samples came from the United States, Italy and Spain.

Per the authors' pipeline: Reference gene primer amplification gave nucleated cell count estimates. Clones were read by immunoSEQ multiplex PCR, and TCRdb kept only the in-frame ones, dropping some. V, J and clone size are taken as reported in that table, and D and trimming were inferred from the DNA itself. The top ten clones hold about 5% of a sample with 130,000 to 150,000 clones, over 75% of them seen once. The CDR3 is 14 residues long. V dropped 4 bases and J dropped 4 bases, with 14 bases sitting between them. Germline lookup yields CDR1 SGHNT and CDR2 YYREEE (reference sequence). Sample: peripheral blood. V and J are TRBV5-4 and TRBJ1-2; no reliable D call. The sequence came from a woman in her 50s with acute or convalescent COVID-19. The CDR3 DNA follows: TGTGCCAGCAGCCTACACGGGTTCCCCTATGGCTACACCTTC. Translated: CASSLHGFPYGYTF.